This T cell receptor (beta chain) was sequenced during a study of blood T cell repertoires in COVID-19. TCRdb keeps only in-frame clones here, not all; method: immunoSEQ multiplex PCR. The sample has about 140,000 clones; approximately 90% are singletons. The source is a human donor with COVID-19, enrolled during active disease. The donor label of this sample is uncertain. Source material: peripheral blood.

The CDR3, as DNA: TGTGCCAGCAGCGAACAGCTAGCGGGGGGGTCCTCTAGCACAGATACGCAGTATTTT. The encoded protein is CASSEQLAGGSSSTDTQYF. The J gene is TRBJ2-3, the V gene TRBV7-6; 12 bases line up with TRBD2. The junction had 12 bases not matched to a gene; V was cut back by 5 bases and J by 0 bases. This CDR3 comprises 19 residues. Per the germline V gene, CDR1 is SGHVS and CDR2 is FNYEAQ.